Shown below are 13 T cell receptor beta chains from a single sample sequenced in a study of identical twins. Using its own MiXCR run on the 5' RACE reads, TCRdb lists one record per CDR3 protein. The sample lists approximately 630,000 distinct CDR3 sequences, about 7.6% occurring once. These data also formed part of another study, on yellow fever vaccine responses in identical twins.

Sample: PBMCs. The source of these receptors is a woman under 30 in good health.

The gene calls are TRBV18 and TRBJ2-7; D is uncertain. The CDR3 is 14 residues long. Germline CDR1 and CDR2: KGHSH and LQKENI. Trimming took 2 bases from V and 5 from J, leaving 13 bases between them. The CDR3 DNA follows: TGTGCCAGCTCACCAGTCCCCATGGTCAACGAGCAGTACGTC. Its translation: CASSPVPMVNEQYV.

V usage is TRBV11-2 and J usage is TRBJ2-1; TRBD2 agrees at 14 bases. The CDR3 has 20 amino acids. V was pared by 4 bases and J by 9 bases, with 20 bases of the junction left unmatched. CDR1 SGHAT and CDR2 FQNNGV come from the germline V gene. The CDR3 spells CASSSPPGLAGVFFRGEQFF. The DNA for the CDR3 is TGTGCCAGCAGCTCACCCCCGGGACTAGCGGGAGTTTTCTTTCGGGGTGAGCAGTTCTTC.

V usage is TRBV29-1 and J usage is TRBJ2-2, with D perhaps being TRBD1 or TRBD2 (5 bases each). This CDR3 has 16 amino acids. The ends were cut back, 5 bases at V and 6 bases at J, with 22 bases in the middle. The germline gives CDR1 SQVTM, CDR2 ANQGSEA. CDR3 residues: CSVSPGRIASAGELFF. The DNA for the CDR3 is TGCAGCGTTTCCCCGGGACGGATAGCATCCGCCGGGGAGCTGTTTTTT.

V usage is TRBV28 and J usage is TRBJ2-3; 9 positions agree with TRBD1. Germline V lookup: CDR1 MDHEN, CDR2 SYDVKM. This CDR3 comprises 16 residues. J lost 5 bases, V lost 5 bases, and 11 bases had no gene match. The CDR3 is CASSPHRGTGKDTQYF. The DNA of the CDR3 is TGTGCCAGCAGTCCTCACCGCGGGACAGGGAAAGATACGCAGTATTTT. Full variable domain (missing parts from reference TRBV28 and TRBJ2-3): DVKVTQSSRYLVKRTGEKVFLECVQDMDHENMFWYRQDPGLGLRLIYFSYDVKMKEKGDIPEGYSVSREKKERFSLILESASTNQTSMYLCASSPHRGTGKDTQYFGPGTRLTVL.

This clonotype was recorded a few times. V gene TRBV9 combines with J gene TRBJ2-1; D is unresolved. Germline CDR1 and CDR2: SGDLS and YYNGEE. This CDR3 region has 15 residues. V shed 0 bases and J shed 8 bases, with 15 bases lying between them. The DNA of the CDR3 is TGTGCCAGCAGCGTAGGTCCCACCAGTGGGGATGAGCAGTTCTTC. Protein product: CASSVGPTSGDEQFF.

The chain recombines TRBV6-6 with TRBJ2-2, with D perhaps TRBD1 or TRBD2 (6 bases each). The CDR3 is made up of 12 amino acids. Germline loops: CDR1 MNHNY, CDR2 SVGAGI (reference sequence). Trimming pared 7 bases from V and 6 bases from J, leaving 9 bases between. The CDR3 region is CASNGGAGELFF. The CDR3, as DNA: TGTGCCAGCAACGGGGGCGCCGGGGAGCTGTTTTTT.

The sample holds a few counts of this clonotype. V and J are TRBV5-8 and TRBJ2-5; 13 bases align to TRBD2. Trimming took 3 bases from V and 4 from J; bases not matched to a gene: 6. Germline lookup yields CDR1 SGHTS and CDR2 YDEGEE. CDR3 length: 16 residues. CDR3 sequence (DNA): TGTGCCAGCAGCTGGACTAGCGGGGGAAGTCGAGAGACCCAGTACTTC. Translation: CASSWTSGGSRETQYF.

CDR3 protein: CASSRGQGSQETQYF. The CDR3, as DNA: TGCGCCAGCAGTCGGGGACAGGGGAGTCAAGAGACCCAGTACTTC. V is TRBV5-1 and J is TRBJ2-5; 10 nucleotides align to TRBD1. This CDR3 comprises 15 residues. V shed 5 bases, J shed 2 bases, and the junction held 6 bases outside the gene matches. Per germline, CDR1 SGHRS and CDR2 YFSETQ.

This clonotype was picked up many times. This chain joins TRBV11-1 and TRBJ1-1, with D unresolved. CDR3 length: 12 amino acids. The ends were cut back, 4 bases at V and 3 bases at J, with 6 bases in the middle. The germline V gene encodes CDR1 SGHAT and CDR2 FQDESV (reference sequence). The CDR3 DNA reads TGTGCCAGCAGCTCCACAGACACTGAAGCTTTCTTT. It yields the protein CASSSTDTEAFF.

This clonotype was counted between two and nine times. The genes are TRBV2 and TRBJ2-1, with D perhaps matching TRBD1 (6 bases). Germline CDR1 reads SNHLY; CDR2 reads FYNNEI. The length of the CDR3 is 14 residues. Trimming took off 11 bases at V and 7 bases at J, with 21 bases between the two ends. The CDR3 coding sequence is TGTGCCGTCCAAAAGTTGGGACAAGGGAATGAGCAGTTCTTC. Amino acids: CAVQKLGQGNEQFF.

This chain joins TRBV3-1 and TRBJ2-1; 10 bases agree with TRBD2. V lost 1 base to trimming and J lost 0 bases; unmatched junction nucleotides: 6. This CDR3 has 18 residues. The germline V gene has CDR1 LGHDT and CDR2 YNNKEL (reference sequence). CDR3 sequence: CASSQGLAGASSYNEQFF. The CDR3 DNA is TGTGCCAGCAGCCAAGGGCTAGCGGGGGCCAGCTCCTACAATGAGCAGTTCTTC.

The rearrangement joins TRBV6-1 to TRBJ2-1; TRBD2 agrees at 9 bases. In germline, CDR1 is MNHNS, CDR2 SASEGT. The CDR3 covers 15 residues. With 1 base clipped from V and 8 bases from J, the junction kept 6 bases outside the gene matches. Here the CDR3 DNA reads TGTGCCAGCAGTGAAGGCGGCGGGGGGGCCTATGAGCAGTTCTTC. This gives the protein CASSEGGGGAYEQFF.

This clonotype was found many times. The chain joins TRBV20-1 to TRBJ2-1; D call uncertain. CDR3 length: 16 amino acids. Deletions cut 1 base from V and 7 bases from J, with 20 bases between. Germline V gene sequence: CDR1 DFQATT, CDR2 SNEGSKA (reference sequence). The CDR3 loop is CSARAAADLLRNEQFF. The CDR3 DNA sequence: TGCAGTGCTAGAGCCGCGGCAGATCTATTGCGGAATGAGCAGTTCTTC.